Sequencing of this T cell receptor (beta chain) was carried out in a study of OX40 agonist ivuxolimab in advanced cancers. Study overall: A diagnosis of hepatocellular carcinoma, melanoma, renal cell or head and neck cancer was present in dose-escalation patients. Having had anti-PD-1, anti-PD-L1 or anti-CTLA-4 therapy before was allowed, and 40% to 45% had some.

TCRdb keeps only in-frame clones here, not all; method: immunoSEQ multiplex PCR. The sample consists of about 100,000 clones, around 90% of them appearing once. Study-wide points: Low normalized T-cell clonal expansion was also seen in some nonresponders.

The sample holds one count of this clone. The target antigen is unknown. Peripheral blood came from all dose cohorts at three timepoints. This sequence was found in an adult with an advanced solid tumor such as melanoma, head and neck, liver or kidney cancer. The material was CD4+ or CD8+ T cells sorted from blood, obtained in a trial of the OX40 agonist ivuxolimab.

CDR3 loop: CASSHSGQLYNEQFF. The DNA of the CDR3 is TGTGCCAGCAGCCATAGCGGGCAACTATACAATGAGCAGTTCTTC. This rearrangement joins TRBV7-6 to TRBJ2-1; 7 bases map to TRBD2. V trimming: 5 bases; J trimming: 4 bases; junction bases outside the gene matches: 8. Germline V CDR1 and CDR2: SGHVS, FNYEAQ. The CDR3 loop spans 15 amino acids.